The 9 T cell receptor beta chains below come from one sample, sequenced in a study of CD8 T cells in ankylosing spondylitis. Using its own MiXCR run on the 5' RACE reads, TCRdb lists one record per CDR3 protein. The table has some 270,000 distinct CDR3 sequences, roughly a third seen once. The material sequenced was blood, either unsorted or a sorted T cell fraction (not recorded which). The origin of the receptors is a male donor with ankylosing spondylitis or in good health (not recorded which).

The chain has TRBV20-1 and TRBJ2-7; possibly TRBD1 for D (6 bases). This CDR3 is built from 13 residues. V lost 6 bases to trimming and J lost 0 bases, with 12 bases between them. In germline, CDR1 is DFQATT, CDR2 SNEGSKA (reference sequence). This chain's CDR3 is CSARPDSSYEQYF. Written as DNA, the CDR3 is TGCAGTGCCCGACCGGACAGCTCCTACGAGCAGTACTTC.

Only one count was recorded for this clonotype. The V and J genes are TRBV7-8 and TRBJ1-1, with 7 bases lining up with TRBD1. From germline, CDR1 is SGHVS and CDR2 FQNEAQ. The CDR3 is 16 amino acids. V was pared by 1 base and J by 1 base, with 6 bases of the junction left unmatched. CDR3 bases: TGTGCCAGCAGCTTAGTAGTCGGGACAGCGAACACTGAAGCTTTCTTT. Translating gives CASSLVVGTANTEAFF.

This rearrangement joins TRBV20-1 to TRBJ1-5, with 9 bases aligning to TRBD1. Germline CDR1 DFQATT, CDR2 SNEGSKA (reference sequence). The CDR3 totals 15 residues. Trimming at V came to 6 bases and at J to 0 bases, leaving 6 bases not matched to a gene. The CDR3 is CSATTGGYSNQPQHF. The CDR3 DNA reads TGCAGTGCCACGACAGGGGGATATAGCAATCAGCCCCAGCATTTT.

In its sample, this clonotype was seen a few times. The rearrangement links TRBV20-1 to TRBJ2-5; D possibly corresponds to TRBD2 (5 bases). Germline values: CDR1 DFQATT, CDR2 SNEGSKA (reference sequence). The CDR3 contains 13 residues. V was trimmed by 6 bases and J by 0 bases, leaving 11 bases between them. This chain's CDR3 is CSAGARYQETQYF. The CDR3 bases are TGCAGTGCGGGAGCCAGGTACCAAGAGACCCAGTACTTC.

There are a few counts of this clonotype. This chain uses TRBV29-1 with TRBJ2-7, with D possibly being TRBD1 (5 bases). The CDR3 has 12 residues. Germline V gives CDR1 SQVTM, CDR2 ANQGSEA. Between the trimmed V and J ends, which lost 6 bases and 1 base, there was a span of 10 bases. The CDR3 sequence: CSVTTESYEQYF. The CDR3 coding sequence is TGCAGCGTGACGACAGAGTCCTACGAGCAGTACTTC.

The chain has TRBV4-2 and TRBJ2-7; 10 bases agree with TRBD2. The CDR3 extends over 16 amino acids. Germline V lookup: CDR1 LGHNA, CDR2 YNFKEQ. Trimming at V came to 2 bases and at J to 3 bases, leaving 7 bases not matched to a gene. CDR3 DNA: TGTGCCAGCAGCCAAAATCTAGCGGGGGACTTCTACGAGCAGTACTTC. This codes for CASSQNLAGDFYEQYF.

This chain joins TRBV29-1 and TRBJ2-1; 8 bases match TRBD2. J lost 6 bases, V lost 4 bases, and 5 bases had no gene match. The germline gives CDR1 SQVTM, CDR2 ANQGSEA. The CDR3 runs to 13 residues. The CDR3 DNA follows: TGCAGCGTTGGGGCTAGCGGGCGCAATGAGCAGTTCTTC. This gives the protein CSVGASGRNEQFF.

This clonotype was seen a few times. The chain employs TRBV6-5 and TRBJ1-1, with D perhaps TRBD1 (6 bases). CDR1 and CDR2 from the germline V gene are MNHEY and SVGAGI. This CDR3 is built from 15 residues. V dropped 2 bases and J dropped 1 base, with 11 bases sitting between them. The CDR3 DNA reads TGTGCCAGCAGTTACCTGGGGGGCCGGAACACTGAAGCTTTCTTT. The encoded protein is CASSYLGGRNTEAFF.

The J gene is TRBJ2-5, the V gene TRBV12-3 or TRBV12-4, with 7 bases that match TRBD2. The CDR3 is 15 residues long. V shed 6 bases and J 1 base; nucleotides not matched to a gene: 8. The CDR3 here is CASSPRGGFQETQYF. In nucleotides, the CDR3 is TGTGCCAGCAGCCCCCGGGGAGGGTTCCAAGAGACCCAGTACTTC.